The present T cell receptor (beta chain) was sequenced within a study of cytomegalovirus exposure and HLA in healthy donors (TCRdb year 2017). General notes on the study: According to a later analysis, the roughly 120 validation repertoires were produced on the same platform as the approximately 610 repertoires of the first cohort. High-throughput TCR immunosequencing, statistical association of individual TCRs with disease status, and machine learning were combined to predict cytomegalovirus infection status. In addition to the first cohort of 650 to 800 subjects, a separate validation cohort of approximately 110 different subjects was used. The study aimed to test whether signatures of past pathogen exposure could be identified by cataloging public T cell receptors. Overall study results and their limits: Of the cluster scores, approximately 94% were above 0 in a later analysis, which found that TCRs clustered in the first cohort also tended to co-occur in the 120 validation repertoires. Most TCR sequences were seen in very few donors, while some public TCRs were found in many individuals. Cytomegalovirus status was reported to be diagnosed by the classifier with high specificity and sensitivity in both the original and validation cohorts. The validation cohort had no HLA typing available for a later analysis, so co-occurrence within that cohort was assessed over all 120 or so repertoires. Three of the identified cytomegalovirus-associated TCR beta chains were confirmed in vitro to be specific for cytomegalovirus antigens. A total of fewer than 200 TCR beta chains were listed by the study as associated with cytomegalovirus. The authors suggested that the approach could potentially be extended to other disease states and immunological phenotypes.

On this clone: Its cognate antigen has yet to be identified. Per-nucleotide qualities are absent, and no much larger clonotype sits a single base away.

Library preparation employed the immunoSEQ multiplex PCR assay. In the original analysis: A statistical classification framework was built for diagnosing cytomegalovirus status from the catalog of TCR beta chain sequences. TCRdb mirrors the immuneACCESS table, restricted to in-frame sequences. Some clones are absent from its copies; in checked studies, under half trace to an unresolved V gene, and the reason for the others is unknown. V and J calls plus clone size are reproduced from that table; the DNA served to infer D and trimming. This sample has 100,000 or so clones in its table, and 87% of those were observed once. The ten top clones hold 6.3% of the sample. Separate from the approximately 670-subject first cohort, the validation cohort of 90 to 150 subjects was the group to which the donors belonged. This sequence originates from a man between 18 and 29 years old in good health and CMV-seropositive. The specimen sequenced was PBMCs.

For the CDR3, the sequence is CASSNGLAEGTQYF. The nucleotides are TGCGCCAGCAGCAACGGACTGGCTGAAGGGACCCAGTACTTC. The V gene is TRBV5-1 and the J gene is TRBJ2-5, and TRBD2 may be the D gene, going by 5 matching bases. The germline V gene sets CDR1 to SGHRS and CDR2 to YFSETQ. V and J lose 4 bases and 7 bases, and a span of 17 bases separates them. The CDR3 numbers 14 residues from cysteine through phenylalanine. Only the CDR3 DNA is retained, 42 bases long and in frame from the first base.